The 29 T cell receptor beta chains presented below share a single source sample, sequenced in a study of spatial heterogeneity in lung cancer. Time point specified: sample taken at primary tumor resection. Sequencing of whole RNA from tumor, nontumor lung or frozen PBMC involved no sorting. A single record per CDR3 protein comes from TCRdb applying MiXCR to the 5' RACE reads. The sample records approximately 12,000 distinct CDR3 sequences, approximately 6.2% being singletons. The source material was normal lung tissue next to the tumor, sampled at surgery. These receptor sequences come from a male donor with early-stage non-small cell lung cancer.

This clonotype was counted ten times or more. This beta chain is a stray read from a library made for alpha chains; its abundance is not meaningful. The J gene is TRBJ2-6, the V gene TRBV7-8, with no clear D. The germline gives CDR1 SGHVS, CDR2 FQNEAQ. The V gene lost 0 bases and the J gene lost 4 bases, with 10 bases spanning the gap. The CDR3 consists of 16 residues. CDR3 amino acids: CASSLAPTVGANVLTF. The DNA for the CDR3 is TGTGCCAGCAGCTTAGCTCCCACCGTGGGGGCCAACGTCCTGACTTTC. The entire variable domain, with the rest obtained from reference TRBV7-8 and TRBJ2-6, is as follows: GAGVSQSPRYKVAKRGQDVALRCDPISGHVSLFWYQQALGQGPEFLTYFQNEAQLDKSGLPSDRFFAERPEGSVSTLKIQRTQQEDSAVYLCASSLAPTVGANVLTFGAGSRLTVL.

This clonotype rates as medium-sized (0.01 to 0.1%). The library was prepared for alpha chains; this beta chain is a stray read, so its frequency means little. The chain combines TRBV18 with TRBJ2-2; unclear D gene. Germline V gene data show CDR1 as KGHSH and CDR2 as LQKENI. Trimming took off 5 bases at V and 0 bases at J, with 7 bases between the two ends. CDR3 length equals 14 residues. The CDR3 here is CASSSQTNTGELFF. In DNA form, the CDR3 reads TGTGCCAGCTCATCCCAAACGAACACCGGGGAGCTGTTTTTT. Looking up the rest from reference TRBV18 and TRBJ2-2 gives the full variable domain: NAGVMQNPRHLVRRRGQEARLRCSPMKGHSHVYWYRQLPEEGLKFMVYLQKENIIDESGMPKERFSAEFPKEGPSILRIQQVVRGDSAAYFCASSSQTNTGELFFGEGSRLTVL.

This clonotype was detected only a few times. Little can be read into the size of this beta chain, an off-target read in a library designed for alpha chains. The rearrangement uses TRBV28 and TRBJ2-5, with D perhaps TRBD1 (7 bases). V lost 3 bases, J lost 4 bases, and 15 bases lay in between. This CDR3 comprises 15 residues. From germline, CDR1 is MDHEN and CDR2 SYDVKM. CDR3 in amino acids: CASSFPQGGRETQYF. CDR3 coding DNA: TGTGCCAGCAGTTTTCCTCAGGGGGGTAGAGAGACCCAGTACTTC.

Regarding this clonotype: Its ends do not fully match the called genes, so a read error is possible. Since the library was made to target alpha chains, this beta chain is a stray read and its abundance is not meaningful. The J gene is TRBJ1-2, the V gene TRBV6-5; D is unclear. CDR1 MNHEY and CDR2 SVGAGI come from the germline V gene. The CDR3 is made up of 13 amino acids. The CDR3, as DNA: TGTGCCAGAAGTTACTCCCCCGACTATGGCTACACCTTC. Translating it yields CARSYSPDYGYTF.

In its sample, this clonotype was seen many times. Because the library targeted alpha chains, this beta chain is an off-target read whose size means little. The chain couples TRBV12-3 or TRBV12-4 to TRBJ2-1, with 10 bases that match TRBD2. This CDR3 contains 14 residues. V trimming: 6 bases; J trimming: 8 bases; junction bases outside the gene matches: 7. The CDR3 region is CASRVAGGKDEQFF. In DNA form, the CDR3 reads TGTGCCAGCAGGGTAGCGGGAGGTAAAGATGAGCAGTTCTTC.

This clonotype was seen at least ten times. This beta chain is an unintended read in a library built for alpha chains; its size means little. This chain joins TRBV20-1 and TRBJ2-3; D is perhaps TRBD2 (5 bases). CDR3 size: 12 residues. Germline V lookup: CDR1 DFQATT, CDR2 SNEGSKA (reference sequence). Trimming pared 4 bases from V and 3 bases from J, leaving 8 bases between. In DNA form, the CDR3 reads TGCAGTGCTATACCGGGAACAGATACGCAGTATTTT. This gives the protein CSAIPGTDTQYF.

The table lists this clonotype with a few counts. The size of this beta chain means little, since it is a stray read in a library made for alpha chains. The rearrangement links TRBV6-1 to TRBJ2-6; D could derive from TRBD1 or TRBD2 (5 bases each). Trimming removed 6 bases at V and 2 bases at J, with 11 bases between. This CDR3 has 15 residues. Germline CDR1 MNHNS, CDR2 SASEGT. The CDR3 DNA reads TGTGCCAGCAGACAGGACGGGGCTGGGGCCAACGTCCTGACTTTC. This encodes CASRQDGAGANVLTF.

By frequency in the sample, this clonotype is medium-sized (0.01 to 0.1%). The library was prepared for alpha chains; this beta chain is a stray read, so its frequency means little. As DNA, the CDR3 is TGTGCCAGCAGCCCGATGGGACAGGGGAACACTGAAGCTTTCTTT. Amino acids: CASSPMGQGNTEAFF. This chain links TRBV5-5 with TRBJ1-1, with 9 nucleotides matching TRBD1. The CDR3 covers 15 residues. V shed 4 bases, J shed 1 base, and the junction held 5 bases outside the gene matches. Germline V gene lookup returns CDR1 SGHKS and CDR2 YYEKEE (reference sequence).

This clonotype showed up many times. Being off target in a library aimed at alpha chains, this beta chain has a size of little meaning. This rearrangement joins TRBV10-3 to TRBJ2-1, with 9 positions matching TRBD1. Germline V lookup: CDR1 ENHRY, CDR2 SYGVKD. V trimming: 6 bases; J trimming: 7 bases; junction bases outside the gene matches: 10. CDR3 size: 15 residues. The CDR3 DNA reads as TGTGCCATCAGAGGAGACAGGGGGGTTAAGAATGAGCAGTTCTTC. It translates to CAIRGDRGVKNEQFF.

This clonotype is deemed medium-sized. This beta chain came through as a stray read in a library set up for alpha chains, and its size says little. The V gene is TRBV4-3, the J gene TRBJ1-2; D is unresolved. The CDR3 extends over 15 amino acids. Germline V gene data show CDR1 as LGHNA and CDR2 as YSLEER. V was shortened by 4 bases and J by 4 bases, with 16 bases between the two germline ends. For the CDR3, the DNA is TGCGCCAGCAGCCTGGAGGTAGGGAGCCTCTATGGCTACACCTTC. It encodes CASSLEVGSLYGYTF.

This clonotype was seen repeatedly, ten times or more. The library was prepared for alpha chains; this beta chain is a stray read, so its frequency means little. The J gene is TRBJ2-5, the V gene TRBV10-3; TRBD1 is a possible D gene (6 bases). Trimming removed 3 bases from V and 2 bases from J, with 7 bases in between. This CDR3 comprises 13 residues. CDR1 and CDR2 from the germline V gene are ENHRY and SYGVKD. The CDR3 region is CAISDDRQETQYF. For the CDR3, the DNA is TGTGCCATCAGTGACGACAGGCAAGAGACCCAGTACTTC.

In the case of this clonotype: Because this beta chain is a stray read in a library intended to capture alpha chains, its abundance should not be given much weight. J is TRBJ2-6 and V is TRBV6-6, with D possibly being TRBD2 (5 bases). The V end lost 6 bases, the J end lost 4 bases, and 16 bases lay between the germline ends. The CDR3 sequence is 16 residues long. Germline CDR1 is MNHNY and CDR2 is SVGAGI (reference sequence). Written as DNA, the CDR3 is TGTGCCAGCAGCCACGGGGTATCAGTGGGGGCCAACGTCCTGACTTTC. This sequence encodes CASSHGVSVGANVLTF.

Details on this clonotype: This beta chain is a stray sequence in a library constructed for alpha chains; its clone size is not meaningful. The chain uses TRBV7-2 and TRBJ2-1; D gene unclear. CDR1 and CDR2 from the germline V gene are SGHTA and FQGNSA. Deletions cut 1 base from V and 5 bases from J, with 6 bases between. The CDR3 sequence is 13 residues long. CDR3: CASSLDGDNEQFF. Written as DNA, the CDR3 is TGTGCCAGCAGCTTAGATGGGGACAATGAGCAGTTCTTC.

This clonotype was seen at least ten times. The library was built for alpha chains, so this beta chain is an off-target read and its size means little. CDR3 nucleotide sequence: TGTGCCACCAGTGATTCCCCGGGACAGGGCACAGATACGCAGTATTTT. It specifies CATSDSPGQGTDTQYF. The chain recombines TRBV24-1 with TRBJ2-3; 8 positions match TRBD1. The CDR3 length is 16 residues. From germline, CDR1 is KGHDR and CDR2 SFDVKD. With V trimmed by 2 bases and J by 1 base, 4 bases remained unmatched.

This clonotype has ten or more counts. This beta chain lies outside the target of a library built for alpha chains; its clone size means little. The chain joins TRBV24-1 to TRBJ2-1; D not resolved. The V end lost 4 bases, the J end lost 4 bases, and 10 bases lay between the germline ends. There are 14 residues in the CDR3. In germline, CDR1 is KGHDR, CDR2 SFDVKD. The CDR3 sequence: CATSEGRDYNEQFF. The CDR3 bases are TGTGCCACCAGTGAGGGCAGAGATTACAATGAGCAGTTCTTC.

Turning to this clonotype: The size of this beta chain means little, since it is a stray read in a library made for alpha chains. This rearrangement joins TRBV20-1 to TRBJ1-2; D is uncertain. CDR1 is DFQATT, CDR2 SNEGSKA, per germline (reference sequence). V was clipped by 6 bases and J by 8 bases, with 16 bases between them. The CDR3 is 12 residues long. CDR3 in DNA: TGCAGTGCCCCGCTGGGCCAACGGGGCTACACCTTC. It is translated as CSAPLGQRGYTF.

In its sample, this clonotype was seen many times. Within a library made for alpha chains, this beta chain is off target, and its count is uninformative. The CDR3 DNA reads as TGTGCCAGCAGCCCCCGGACGGCGAACACCGGGGAGCTGTTTTTT. This gives the protein CASSPRTANTGELFF. This sequence joins TRBV2 and TRBJ2-2; D not resolved. The CDR3 spans 15 residues. The germline gives CDR1 SNHLY, CDR2 FYNNEI. V was shortened by 6 bases and J by 0 bases, with 11 bases between the two germline ends.

The table lists this clonotype with many counts. The library was built for alpha chains, so this beta chain is an off-target read and its size means little. The rearrangement uses TRBV20-1 and TRBJ2-7; 8 bases are a match to TRBD2. CDR1 and CDR2 (germline): DFQATT, SNEGSKA (reference sequence). V gave up 5 bases and J gave up 2 bases; unmatched junction bases: 8. The CDR3 sequence is 14 residues long. CDR3 DNA sequence: TGCAGTGCTGTAACTAGCGGAGGTGCCTACGAGCAGTACTTC. Amino acid sequence: CSAVTSGGAYEQYF.

This clonotype was detected only a few times. The library was prepared for alpha chains; this beta chain is a stray read, so its frequency means little. The rearrangement joins TRBV27 to TRBJ2-1; 8 bases map to TRBD1. Germline V gene data show CDR1 as MNHEY and CDR2 as SMNVEV (reference sequence). V lost 6 bases, J lost 5 bases, and 6 bases stayed unmatched. The CDR3 is 14 residues long. DNA of the CDR3: TGTGCCAGCAGCAGGACAGGGATCGACAATGAGCAGTTCTTC. It codes for CASSRTGIDNEQFF.

At least ten counts were recorded for this clonotype. The size of this beta chain means little, since it is a stray read in a library made for alpha chains. The chain joins TRBV10-3 to TRBJ2-6; TRBD2 agrees at 8 bases. V was pared by 8 bases and J by 0 bases, with 3 bases of the junction left unmatched. Germline V CDR1 and CDR2: ENHRY, SYGVKD. This CDR3 region has 15 residues. Here the CDR3 reads CAISGTSSGANVLTF. Written as DNA, the CDR3 is TGTGCCATCTCAGGGACTAGCTCTGGGGCCAACGTCCTGACTTTC.

This clonotype was found many times. This beta chain appears as a stray read in a library generated for alpha chains; its size is not informative. The genes are TRBV5-1 and TRBJ2-7; 11 nucleotides match TRBD2. With 1 base clipped from V and 7 bases from J, the junction kept 4 bases outside the gene matches. The CDR3 loop spans 14 amino acids. Germline loops: CDR1 SGHRS, CDR2 YFSETQ. The CDR3 loop reads CASSLSLAGVEQYF. The CDR3 DNA is TGCGCCAGCAGCTTGTCACTAGCGGGAGTAGAGCAGTACTTC.

This clonotype has at least ten counts. This beta chain is a stray sequence in a library constructed for alpha chains; its clone size is not meaningful. The rearrangement uses TRBV28 and TRBJ2-1; TRBD1 agrees at 8 bases. Trimming took 3 bases from V and 7 from J; bases not matched to a gene: 5. Germline V gene data show CDR1 as MDHEN and CDR2 as SYDVKM. The length of the CDR3 is 14 residues. The CDR3 region is CASSFPRQGNEQFF. The CDR3 DNA is TGTGCCAGCAGTTTCCCTAGACAGGGGAATGAGCAGTTCTTC.

This clonotype was detected many times. The library was designed around alpha chains, so this beta chain is a stray read whose abundance carries little weight. The V gene is TRBV28, the J gene TRBJ1-1; D is perhaps TRBD1 (6 bases). Germline CDR1 and CDR2: MDHEN and SYDVKM. The length of the CDR3 is 11 residues. The germline V and J ends were trimmed by 8 bases and 9 bases, with 13 bases remaining between them. CDR3 region: CASLTGRQAFF. The CDR3 DNA is TGTGCCAGCCTGACAGGTCGGCAAGCTTTCTTT. The variable domain in full, completed from reference TRBV28 and TRBJ1-1, reads DVKVTQSSRYLVKRTGEKVFLECVQDMDHENMFWYRQDPGLGLRLIYFSYDVKMKEKGDIPEGYSVSREKKERFSLILESASTNQTSMYLCASLTGRQAFFGQGTRLTVV.

About this clonotype itself: With the library built for alpha chains, this beta chain is off target and its frequency is not meaningful. V and J are TRBV4-3 and TRBJ1-1; TRBD1 might be the D (5 bases). CDR1 and CDR2 (germline): LGHNA, YSLEER. V lost 4 bases and J 8 bases, leaving 17 bases between the germline ends. The CDR3 contains 14 residues. For the CDR3, the DNA is TGCGCCAGCAGCCCGGTCCCCGGGGCTAAGGAAGCTTTCTTT. Translation: CASSPVPGAKEAFF.

At least ten counts were recorded for this clonotype. This beta chain is a stray sequence in a library constructed for alpha chains; its clone size is not meaningful. The J gene is TRBJ2-7, the V gene TRBV18, with no clear D. This CDR3 has 13 amino acids. Germline values: CDR1 KGHSH, CDR2 LQKENI. The V gene lost 2 bases and the J gene lost 2 bases, with 7 bases spanning the gap. The CDR3 region has the DNA TGTGCCAGCTCACCAGCTCAGGCCTACGAGCAGTACTTC. Its translation: CASSPAQAYEQYF.

This clonotype was picked up many times. The library was designed around alpha chains, so this beta chain is a stray read whose abundance carries little weight. The chain couples TRBV19 to TRBJ1-2, with 9 bases that match TRBD1. Looked up from germline, CDR1 is LNHDA and CDR2 is SQIVND (reference sequence). Germline trimming cut 3 bases from V and 7 bases from J; bases unmatched to any gene: 6. This CDR3 has 14 residues. CDR3 DNA sequence: TGTGCCAGTAGTATGCGGGACAGGGTGTTTGGCTACACCTTC. Residues: CASSMRDRVFGYTF.

Note on this clonotype: This beta chain is an unintended read in a library built for alpha chains; its size means little. CDR3 residues: CASSLQDGGPDTQYF. Written as DNA, the CDR3 is TGTGCCAGCAGTTTACAGGACGGGGGGCCAGATACGCAGTATTTT. The rearrangement joins TRBV12-3 or TRBV12-4 to TRBJ2-3; possible D gene TRBD2, 7 bases. The CDR3 runs 15 residues. The V gene lost 2 bases and the J gene lost 4 bases, with 13 bases spanning the gap.

This clonotype was seen at least ten times. The library was prepared for alpha chains; this beta chain is a stray read, so its frequency means little. The rearrangement uses TRBV18 and TRBJ2-3, with D perhaps TRBD1 (6 bases). The germline gives CDR1 KGHSH, CDR2 LQKENI. CDR3 size: 17 residues. V lost 5 bases, J lost 2 bases, and 20 bases lay in between. CDR3 sequence (DNA): TGTGCCAGCTCAGCACTACAGGGAAGACGGTACACAGATACGCAGTATTTT. Translation gives CASSALQGRRYTDTQYF.

This clonotype has a count of ten or more. This beta chain lies outside the target of a library built for alpha chains; its clone size means little. The rearrangement uses TRBV6-5 and TRBJ2-2; 7 bases align to TRBD1. The CDR3 loop spans 14 amino acids. Trimming took 5 bases from V and 6 from J; bases not matched to a gene: 6. In germline, CDR1 is MNHEY, CDR2 SVGAGI. CDR3 protein: CASSAQGIPGELFF. In nucleotides, the CDR3 is TGTGCCAGCAGTGCACAGGGGATCCCCGGGGAGCTGTTTTTT.